These T cell receptor beta chains were read from a single sample in a study of Graves' ophthalmopathy and Graves' hyperthyroidism. MiXCR was run by TCRdb on the multiplex PCR reads, yielding one entry per CDR3 protein. The data contain approximately 700,000 distinct CDR3 sequences, 40% of them seen just once; the ten biggest clones take up 40% to 55%. The sequenced sample consisted of peripheral blood. The receptors come from an adult man with Graves' ophthalmopathy. CDR3s include the opening cysteine and the closing phenylalanine or tryptophan. A D gene is named only where the DNA matches it firmly. Clone size is given for some rows only: seen once, a few or many times, or a class if the clone is expanded.

size	V	J	D	CDR3	DNA
many	TRBV20-1	TRBJ2-7	TRBD2	CSARYSGGQYF	TGCAGTGCTAGATATAGCGGGGGGCAGTACTTC
-	TRBV5-1	TRBJ1-3	-	CASRRDPTVNSGNTIYF	TGCGCCAGCAGGAGAGACCCAACGGTCAACTCTGGAAACACCATATATTTT
-	TRBV12-3/TRBV12-4	TRBJ1-4	-	CASSLVATLRNEKLFF	TGTGCCAGCAGTTTAGTTGCGACATTACGAAATGAAAAACTGTTTTTT
many	TRBV7-2	TRBJ2-5	-	CASSFAREETQYF	TGTGCCAGCAGCTTCGCGAGGGAAGAGACCCAGTACTTC
few	TRBV4-1	TRBJ2-7	TRBD2	CASSRNDLAGVEQYF	TGCGCCAGCAGCCGAAACGACCTAGCGGGAGTCGAGCAGTACTTC
many	TRBV2	TRBJ1-6	-	CASNNSPLHF	TGTGCCAGCAACAATTCACCCCTCCACTTT
-	TRBV19	TRBJ1-1	-	CASSSGIGVLNTEAFF	TGTGCCAGTAGTAGCGGGATTGGGGTCCTGAACACTGAAGCTTTCTTT
many	TRBV12-3/TRBV12-4	TRBJ1-2	TRBD1	CASSKAGQGGGYTF	TGTGCCAGCAGTAAAGCGGGACAGGGAGGAGGCTACACCTTC
-	TRBV19	TRBJ2-5	-	CASSMKASQETQYF	TGTGCCAGTAGTATGAAGGCTTCTCAAGAGACCCAGTACTTC
once	TRBV29-1	TRBJ1-5	-	CSVDKGGETQHF	TGCAGCGTTGACAAGGGTGGGGAGACCCAGCATTTT
-	TRBV4-3	TRBJ1-1	TRBD1	CASSQGTGSTEAFF	TGCGCCAGCAGCCAAGGGACAGGGAGCACTGAAGCTTTCTTT
-	TRBV6-1	TRBJ1-1	-	CASRRQMNTEAFF	TGTGCCAGCAGGCGCCAAATGAACACTGAAGCTTTCTTT
-	TRBV12-3/TRBV12-4	TRBJ2-5	-	CASRMRVQETQYF	TGTGCCAGCAGGATGAGGGTCCAAGAGACCCAGTACTTC
many	TRBV25-1	TRBJ1-2	TRBD1	CASSDDRTGSNYGYTF	TGTGCCAGCAGTGACGATAGGACAGGGTCCAACTATGGCTACACCTTC
-	TRBV2	TRBJ2-5	-	CARREGGGNQETQYF	TGTGCCAGGCGGGAAGGGGGGGGGAATCAAGAGACCCAGTACTTC
few	TRBV19	TRBJ1-1	-	CASRPVGDTEAFF	TGTGCCAGTAGGCCTGTGGGGGACACTGAAGCTTTCTTT
many	TRBV5-1	TRBJ1-4	TRBD1	CASSVGQGNEKLFF	TGCGCCAGCAGCGTGGGACAGGGAAATGAAAAACTGTTTTTT
many	TRBV15	TRBJ1-5	-	CATSREFGNQPQHF	TGTGCCACCAGCAGAGAGTTTGGGAATCAGCCCCAGCATTTT
few	TRBV12-3/TRBV12-4	TRBJ1-3	-	CASRQDTPSGNTIYF	TGTGCCAGCAGGCAGGACACCCCCTCTGGAAACACCATATATTTT
-	TRBV6-5	TRBJ1-1	TRBD1	CASSYLQGAVAFF	TGTGCCAGCAGTTACTTACAGGGGGCGGTGGCTTTCTTT
many	TRBV6-6	TRBJ1-2	-	CASSYGRNNYGYTF	TGTGCCAGCAGTTACGGACGGAACAACTATGGCTACACCTTC